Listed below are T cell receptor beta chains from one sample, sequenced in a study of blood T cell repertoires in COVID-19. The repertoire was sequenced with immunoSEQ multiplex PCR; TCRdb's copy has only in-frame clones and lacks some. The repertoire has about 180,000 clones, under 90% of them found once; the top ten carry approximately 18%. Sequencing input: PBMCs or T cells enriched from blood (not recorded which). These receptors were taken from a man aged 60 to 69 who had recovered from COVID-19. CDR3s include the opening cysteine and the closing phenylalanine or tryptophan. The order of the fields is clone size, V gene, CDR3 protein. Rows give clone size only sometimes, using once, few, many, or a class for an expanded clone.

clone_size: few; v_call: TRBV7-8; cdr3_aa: CASSPVGVNSYEQYF
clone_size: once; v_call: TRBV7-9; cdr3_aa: CASRYGGPRTPAGYTF
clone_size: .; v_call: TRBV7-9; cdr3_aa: CASSSQGPHTEAFF
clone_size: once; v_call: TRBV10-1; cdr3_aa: CASSIPQGGETQYF
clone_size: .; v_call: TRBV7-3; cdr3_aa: CASSSTRGGAPDTQYF
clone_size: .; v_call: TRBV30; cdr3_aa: CAWIGNGYTF
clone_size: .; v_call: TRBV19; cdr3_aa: CASSIVEGAEAFF
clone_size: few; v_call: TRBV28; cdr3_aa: CASSSRQGAPGDTQYF
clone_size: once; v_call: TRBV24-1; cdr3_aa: CATRGQGNEKLFF
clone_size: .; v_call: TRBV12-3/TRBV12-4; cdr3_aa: CASRGDRSYEQYF
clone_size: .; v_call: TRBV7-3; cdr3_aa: CASSLGTVTDTQYF
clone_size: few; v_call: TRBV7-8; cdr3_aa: CASSFDPVELAGGRDTQYF
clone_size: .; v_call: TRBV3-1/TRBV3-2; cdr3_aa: CASSQWREVYEQFF
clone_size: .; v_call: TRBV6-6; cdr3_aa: CASSPLGYYEQYF
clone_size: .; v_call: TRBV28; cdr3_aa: CASSLAGSTDTQYF
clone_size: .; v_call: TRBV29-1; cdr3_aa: CSVAGQTGYEAFF
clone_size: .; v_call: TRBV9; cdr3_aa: CASSARLAGGGNEQFF
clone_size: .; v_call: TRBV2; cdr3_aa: CASSTEGQGFNEQYF
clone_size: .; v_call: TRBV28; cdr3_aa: CASRKGQALGNSPLHF
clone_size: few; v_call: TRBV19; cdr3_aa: CASSLEGAEAFF
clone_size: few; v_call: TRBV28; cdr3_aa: CASSFPGGQETQYF
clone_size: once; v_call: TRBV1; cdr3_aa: CTSSPRVWGRLAFF
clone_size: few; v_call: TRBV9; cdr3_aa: CASSVATANTGELFF
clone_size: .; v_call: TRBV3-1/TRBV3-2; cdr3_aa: CASSQGQQGTQPQHF
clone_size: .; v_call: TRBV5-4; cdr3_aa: CASSQGTGYGYTF
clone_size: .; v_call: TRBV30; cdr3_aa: CAWSDTGQPYGYTF
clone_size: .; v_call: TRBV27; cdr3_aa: CASSSLAGGQTDTQYF
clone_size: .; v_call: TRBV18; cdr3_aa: CASSGSQGSNEQYF
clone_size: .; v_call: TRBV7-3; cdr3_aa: CASSLTGGVGAALYEQYF
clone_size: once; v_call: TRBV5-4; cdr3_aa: CANSLARGNTEAFF
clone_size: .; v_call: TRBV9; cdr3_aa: CASSVWAVGSGELFF
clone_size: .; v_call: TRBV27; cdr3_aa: CASSLGTGIQETQYF
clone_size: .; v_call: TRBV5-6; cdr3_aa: CASSRQGARGYTF
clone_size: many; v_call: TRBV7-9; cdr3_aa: CASTLSSQPGQTVSQPQHF
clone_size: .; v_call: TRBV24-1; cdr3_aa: CATSDYRVGSTDTQYF
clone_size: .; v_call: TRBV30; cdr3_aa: CAWLRDRDKASPLHF
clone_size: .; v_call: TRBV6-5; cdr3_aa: CASSSRQGNNSPLHF
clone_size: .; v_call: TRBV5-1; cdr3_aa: CASSTTGGYGNEKLFF
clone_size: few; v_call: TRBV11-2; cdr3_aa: CASSVTGPETQYF
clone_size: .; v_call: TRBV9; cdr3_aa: CASSVGQGAGDTQYF
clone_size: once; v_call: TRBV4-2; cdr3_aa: CASSQERIGAGGRSEQYF
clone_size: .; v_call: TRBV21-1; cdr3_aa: CASSKGRTGSTDTQYF
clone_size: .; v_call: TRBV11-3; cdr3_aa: CASTPGAAYNEQFF
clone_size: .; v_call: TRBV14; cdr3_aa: CASSQDQWTSGRRVAGELFF
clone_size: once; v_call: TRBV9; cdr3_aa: CASSVSPKGGGTDTQYF
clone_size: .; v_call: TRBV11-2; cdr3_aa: CASSLDLWATEALNEKLFF
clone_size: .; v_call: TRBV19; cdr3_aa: CASSNQGGNQPQHF
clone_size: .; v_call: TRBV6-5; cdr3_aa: CASREEPYTEAFF
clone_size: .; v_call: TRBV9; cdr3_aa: CASSVVGAGTDTQYF
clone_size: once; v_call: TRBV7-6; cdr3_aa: CASSQGQVGEKLFF